A single count supports the clone carrying this T cell receptor beta chain. Its antigen remains unidentified. Data came from immunoSEQ multiplex PCR; TCRdb stores just in-frame clones and leaves some out. The sample contains around 130,000 clones, over 85% of which appear only once. This sample was taken from a study of OX40 agonist ivuxolimab in advanced cancers. About the research overall: Dose-escalation subjects each had hepatocellular carcinoma, melanoma, renal cell or head and neck cancer. Study observations and caveats: Normalized T-cell clonal expansion was also low in some nonresponders.

Germline V gene lookup returns CDR1 MNHEY and CDR2 SVGAGI. V gave up 6 bases and J gave up 5 bases; unmatched junction bases: 12. The CDR3 length is 15 residues. Sampling times: baseline, cycle 4 day 1, cycle 7 day 1. The clonotype comes from an adult with an advanced solid tumor such as melanoma, head and neck, liver or kidney cancer. This chain uses TRBV6-5 with TRBJ2-5, with 7 bases aligning to TRBD1. The sample here was CD4+ or CD8+ T cells sorted from blood, taken in a trial of the OX40 agonist ivuxolimab. The CDR3: CASSLGLGTVETQYF. CDR3 nucleotide sequence: TGTGCCAGCAGCCTAGGATTGGGGACAGTCGAGACCCAGTACTTC.